Included here is one TCR beta chain sequence, with context. The table came from immunoSEQ multiplex PCR; TCRdb's copy has only in-frame clones and leaves some out. The table records about 1.1 million clones, 70% to 85% of them present only once. This record comes from a study of shared clonotypes between healthy human individuals. CDR1 is SGHTA, CDR2 FQGNSA, per germline. Deletions cut 2 bases from V and 6 bases from J, with 17 bases between. The CDR3 has 15 amino acids. This receptor was identified in a man younger than 35 in good health. Some clones in this sample may be carry-over from other donors' samples. The sequenced sample consisted of memory CD4+ T cells from PBMCs. The sample's subset: CD45RA-negative fraction. The chain is built from TRBV7-2 and TRBJ2-7, with TRBD1 as a possible D gene (7 bases). The CDR3 loop is CASSLQGGEPGEQYF. The CDR3 bases are TGTGCCAGCAGCTTACAGGGGGGCGAACCTGGCGAGCAGTACTTC.